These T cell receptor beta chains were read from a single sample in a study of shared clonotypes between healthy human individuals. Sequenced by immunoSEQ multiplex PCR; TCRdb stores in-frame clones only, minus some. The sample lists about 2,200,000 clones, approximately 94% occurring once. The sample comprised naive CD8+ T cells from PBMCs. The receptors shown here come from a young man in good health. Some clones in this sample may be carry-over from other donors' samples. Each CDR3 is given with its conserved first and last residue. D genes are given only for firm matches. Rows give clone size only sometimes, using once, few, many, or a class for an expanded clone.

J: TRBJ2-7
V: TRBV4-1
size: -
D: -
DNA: TGCGCCAGCAGCCAAGATCCCGGGCTAGCCTACGAGCAGTACTTC
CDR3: CASSQDPGLAYEQYF

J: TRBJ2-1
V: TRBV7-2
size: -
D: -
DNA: TGTGCCAGCAGCGGGACTGAATACCCCAATGAGCAGTTCTTC
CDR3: CASSGTEYPNEQFF

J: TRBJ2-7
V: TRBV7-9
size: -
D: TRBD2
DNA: TGTGCCAGCAGCTCGTGGACTAGCGGGAGCTACGAGCAGTACTTC
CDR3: CASSSWTSGSYEQYF

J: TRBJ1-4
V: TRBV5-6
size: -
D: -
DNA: TGTGCCAGCAGCCGCGGGACTTTTAATGAAAAACTGTTTTTT
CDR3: CASSRGTFNEKLFF

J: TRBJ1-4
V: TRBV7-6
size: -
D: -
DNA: TGTGCCAGCAGCTTAGTCGGCGGCAGGCCTAATGAAAAACTGTTTTTT
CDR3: CASSLVGGRPNEKLFF

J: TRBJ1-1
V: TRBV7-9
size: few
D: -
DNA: TGTGCCAGCAGCTTGAACAAGGAAGCTTTCTTT
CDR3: CASSLNKEAFF

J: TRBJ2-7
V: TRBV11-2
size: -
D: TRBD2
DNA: TGTGCCAGCAGCGGGGGACTAGCGGGTTACGAGCAGTACTTC
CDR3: CASSGGLAGYEQYF

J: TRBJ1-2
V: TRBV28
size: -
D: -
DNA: TGTGCCAGCAGCCTCAGGGGCCCTAACTATGGCTACACCTTC
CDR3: CASSLRGPNYGYTF

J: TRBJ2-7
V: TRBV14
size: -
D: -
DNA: TGTGCCAGCAGCCAAGTGTTGAAGGGGGAGCAGTACTTC
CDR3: CASSQVLKGEQYF

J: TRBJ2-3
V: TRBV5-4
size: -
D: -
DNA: TGTGCCAGCAGCTTGAAACGGGAGAAAACAGATACGCAGTATTTT
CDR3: CASSLKREKTDTQYF

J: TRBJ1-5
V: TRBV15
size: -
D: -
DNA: TGTGCCACCAGCAGAGATGTAATGAAGGCTCACAATCAGCCCCAGCATTTT
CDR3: CATSRDVMKAHNQPQHF

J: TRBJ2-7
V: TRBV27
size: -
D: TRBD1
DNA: TGTGCCAGCGCTAGTGGGACAGGGGGCTACGAGCAGTACTTC
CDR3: CASASGTGGYEQYF

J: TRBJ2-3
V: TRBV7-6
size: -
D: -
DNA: TGTGCCAGCAGCCCGACCCGGGGTAGCACAGATACGCAGTATTTT
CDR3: CASSPTRGSTDTQYF

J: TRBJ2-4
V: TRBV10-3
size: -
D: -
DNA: TGTGCCACCGGACAGAGTAGAGACCAAAACATTCAGTACTTC
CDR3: CATGQSRDQNIQYF

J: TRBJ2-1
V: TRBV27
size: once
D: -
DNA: TGTGCCAGCAGTCCAGGGACGGGAATCCGTACGAATGAGCAGTTCTTC
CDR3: CASSPGTGIRTNEQFF

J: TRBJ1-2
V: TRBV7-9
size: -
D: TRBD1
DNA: TGTGCCAGCAGCACAGGGACAGGCGCTAACTATGGCTACACCTTC
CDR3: CASSTGTGANYGYTF

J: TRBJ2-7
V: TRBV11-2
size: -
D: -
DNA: TGTGCCAGCAGCTTCGACAGCCGAACCTCCTACGAGCAGTACTTC
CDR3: CASSFDSRTSYEQYF

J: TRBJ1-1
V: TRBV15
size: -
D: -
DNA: TGTGCCACCAGCAGCGGGGGGGACACTGAAGCTTTCTTT
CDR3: CATSSGGDTEAFF

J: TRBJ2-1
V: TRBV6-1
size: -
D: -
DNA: TGTGCCAGCAGTGTACTAGACGGGAGCTCCTACAATGAGCAGTTCTTC
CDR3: CASSVLDGSSYNEQFF

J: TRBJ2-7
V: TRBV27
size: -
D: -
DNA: TGTGCCAGCAGTTTGGGCAGTACCTACGAGCAGTACTTC
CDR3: CASSLGSTYEQYF